This T cell receptor beta chain was profiled in a study of CD8+CD57+ T cells in acquired aplastic anemia. General observations from the study: Found in both controls and patients were around 29 CD8+ CDR3 sequences.

TCR beta VDJ combinations and CDR3 sequences were profiled from genomic DNA. TCRdb used MiXCR to reprocess the reads, holding one entry per CDR3 protein. The sample yields hundreds of thousands of distinct CDR3 sequences, roughly 34% seen once. Germline loops: CDR1 MGHDK, CDR2 SYGVNS. V was pared by 4 bases and J by 1 base, with 12 bases between. The CDR3 runs 15 residues. By flow cytometry, patients selected for sequencing had shown an expansion of CD8+CD57+ cells. Every patient had severe acquired aplastic anemia. Concerning this clonotype itself: Antigen unknown.

The gene calls are TRBV25-1 and TRBJ2-3; D is possibly TRBD1 or TRBD2 (5 bases each). This sequence was found in a human donor with aplastic anemia. The sample comprised sorted CD4+, CD8+, or CD8+CD57+ T cells (not recorded which) from PBMCs. The CDR3 DNA sequence: TGTGCCAGCAGTGGCCTGGGACGTGGCACAGATACGCAGTATTTT. This sequence encodes CASSGLGRGTDTQYF. The variable domain in full, with the rest retrieved from reference TRBV25-1 and TRBJ2-3, is EADIYQTPRYLVIGTGKKITLECSQTMGHDKMYWYQQDPGMELHLIHYSYGVNSTEKGDLSSESTVSRIRTEHFPLTLESARPSHTSQYLCASSGLGRGTDTQYFGPGTRLTVL.